This TCR beta chain was observed in a study of beta chain features in type 1 diabetes. Study-wide findings and caveats: Compared with healthy donors, patients appeared to share more similar naive, central memory and regulatory TCRB repertoires.

Via the markers CD45RO/CCR7/CD25/CD127/CD95/CD27, stem cell-like memory, regulatory, central memory and naive CD4+ cells were sorted. All of the isolated RNA was reverse transcribed, so expressed TCRB transcripts were sequenced. Sequenced by immunoSEQ multiplex PCR; TCRdb stores in-frame clones only, minus some. The data show roughly 140,000 clones, 11% seen once. Comment on this clone: The antigen is unknown.

Germline lookup yields CDR1 SGHTA and CDR2 FQGNSA. With 5 bases clipped from V and 3 bases from J, the junction kept 1 base outside the gene matches. There are 12 residues in the CDR3. Sequencing was performed on central memory CD4+ T cells from blood. The V and J genes are TRBV7-2 and TRBJ2-7, with TRBD1 identical over 7 bases. The TCR comes from a man aged 18 to 30 in good health. DNA for the CDR3: TGTGCCAGCAGCCGACAGGGCTACGAGCAGTACTTC. Translated: CASSRQGYEQYF.